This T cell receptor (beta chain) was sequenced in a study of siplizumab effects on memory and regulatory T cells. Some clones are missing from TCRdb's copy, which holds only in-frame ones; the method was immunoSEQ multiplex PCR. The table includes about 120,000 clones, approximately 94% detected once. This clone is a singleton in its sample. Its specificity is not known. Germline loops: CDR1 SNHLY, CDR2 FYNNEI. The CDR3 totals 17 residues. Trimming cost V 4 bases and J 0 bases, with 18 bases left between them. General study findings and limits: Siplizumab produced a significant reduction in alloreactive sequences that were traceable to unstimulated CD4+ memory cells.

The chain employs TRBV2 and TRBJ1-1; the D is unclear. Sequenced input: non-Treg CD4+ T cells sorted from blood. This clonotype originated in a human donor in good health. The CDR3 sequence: CASSGDRLPRLNTEAFF. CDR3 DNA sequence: TGTGCCAGCAGTGGGGATAGACTCCCACGCTTGAACACTGAAGCTTTCTTT.